This entry lists 19 T cell receptor beta chains sequenced from one sample in a study of circulating CD8 cells and anti-PD-1 response in melanoma. Four subsets defined by PD-1 and/or TIGIT were sorted from live CD3+CD8+TCRalphabeta+ cells. The QIAseq Immune Repertoire TCR panel built the libraries from roughly 15 ng of total RNA. TCRdb recomputed calls from the reads with MiXCR, one row per CDR3 protein. The sample includes about 710 distinct CDR3 sequences, 6% to 7% of them seen just once. Sequencing was performed on CD8+ T cells from PBMCs, taken at baseline or after one month of anti-PD-1 therapy (not recorded which). The receptors here all came from a human donor with melanoma.

This clonotype is classed as medium-sized. The rearrangement links TRBV27 to TRBJ1-5; D is undetermined. Trimming removed 6 bases at V and 4 bases at J, with 10 bases between. The germline V gene has CDR1 MNHEY and CDR2 SMNVEV (reference sequence). There are 13 residues in the CDR3. CDR3 region: CASRSDWNQPQHF. CDR3 DNA sequence: TGTGCCAGCAGATCGGACTGGAATCAGCCCCAGCATTTT.

The chain uses TRBV21-1 and TRBJ2-5; TRBD1 is the table's D call, not checked against the DNA. TRBV21-1 represents a pseudogene. The CDR3 length is 19 residues. CDR3 protein: CASSKLGYLRPRGGQAQYF. CDR3 DNA sequence: TGTGCCAGCAGCAAGTTGGGATATCTCCGTCCCAGGGGTGGGCAGGCCCAGTACTTC.

Judged by abundance, this clonotype is large (0.1 to 1%). The CDR3 DNA is TGTGCCACCAGTGATATGGGACTAGCGGGAGGTCTGGGTGAGCAGTTCTTC. Encoded protein: CATSDMGLAGGLGEQFF. J is TRBJ2-1 and V is TRBV24-1, with 15 bases identical to TRBD2. The CDR3 loop spans 17 amino acids. The germline V gene has CDR1 KGHDR and CDR2 SFDVKD. V shed 3 bases, J shed 9 bases, and the junction held 8 bases outside the gene matches.

By frequency in the sample, this clonotype is large (0.1 to 1%). CDR3 in amino acids: CSARFPSARTDTQYF. CDR3 nucleotide sequence: TGCAGTGCTAGATTCCCCAGCGCCCGCACAGATACGCAGTATTTT. The rearrangement uses TRBV20-1 and TRBJ2-3; D gene unclear. The CDR3 is 15 amino acids. V was cut by 2 bases and J by 1 base, with 13 bases left in between. CDR1 DFQATT and CDR2 SNEGSKA come from the germline V gene (reference sequence).

The rearrangement joins TRBV19 to TRBJ2-1; 8 nucleotides agree with TRBD1. Germline V CDR1 and CDR2: LNHDA, SQIVND (reference sequence). This CDR3 has 13 amino acids. After removal of 10 bases from V and 3 bases from J, the junction contained 5 bases not matched to a gene. In DNA, the CDR3 is TGTGCCACAGGGACAGGCCTCTACAATGAGCAGTTCTTC. It translates to CATGTGLYNEQFF.

Remarks on this clonotype: A much larger clonotype is one base distant, so this may be a read error. The chain joins TRBV12-3 or TRBV12-4 to TRBJ2-1, with D maybe TRBD2 (5 bases). The CDR3 contains 13 residues. DNA of the CDR3: TGTGCCAGCTATGATGGCGTCGGGGATGAGCAGTCCTTC. It translates to CASYDGVGDEQSF.

This clonotype was recorded a few times. The chain links TRBV28 to TRBJ2-1; D is uncertain. The CDR3 length is 15 residues. Germline loops: CDR1 MDHEN, CDR2 SYDVKM. Trimming pared 2 bases from V and 2 bases from J, leaving 10 bases between. CDR3 nucleotide sequence: TGTGCCAGCAGTTTAGGGCGGATAGCCTACAATGAGCAGTTCTTC. Protein: CASSLGRIAYNEQFF. Full variable domain (remainder filled in from reference TRBV28 and TRBJ2-1): DVKVTQSSRYLVKRTGEKVFLECVQDMDHENMFWYRQDPGLGLRLIYFSYDVKMKEKGDIPEGYSVSREKKERFSLILESASTNQTSMYLCASSLGRIAYNEQFFGPGTRLTVL.

The V and J genes are TRBV7-8 and TRBJ2-3; D is possibly TRBD1 (5 bases). Germline loops: CDR1 SGHVS, CDR2 FQNEAQ. The CDR3 is 16 amino acids. Trimming took off 2 bases at V and 0 bases at J, with 12 bases between the two ends. In DNA form, the CDR3 reads TGTGCCAGCAGCTTATTTTGGGCAGGGAGCACAGATACGCAGTATTTT. This codes for CASSLFWAGSTDTQYF.

Relative to its sample, this clonotype is large. This rearrangement joins TRBV2 to TRBJ2-2; D ambiguous. The V and J ends lost 7 bases and 8 bases respectively, with 11 bases between them. The CDR3 length is 12 residues. Germline CDR1 SNHLY, CDR2 FYNNEI. DNA of the CDR3: TGTGCCAGCATGCCATTTGCAGGGGAGCTGTTTTTT. Protein product: CASMPFAGELFF.

This CDR3 reads CASSIVPGGAYEQYF. The CDR3 nucleotides are TGTGCCAGTAGTATTGTCCCCGGGGGGGCCTACGAGCAGTACTTC. The genes are TRBV19 and TRBJ2-7; 8 nucleotides align to TRBD2. Germline-derived CDR1 and CDR2 are LNHDA and SQIVND (reference sequence). The CDR3 has 15 residues. The V segment lost 3 bases and the J segment 2 bases; nucleotides outside the gene matches: 6.

This clonotype is labeled as large (0.1 to 1%). The chain uses TRBV29-1 and TRBJ2-7; 12 bases fit TRBD1. In germline, CDR1 is SQVTM, CDR2 ANQGSEA. The V gene end was trimmed by 5 bases and the J gene end by 3 bases; junction bases not matched to a gene: 5. CDR3 length: 14 amino acids. The CDR3 is CSVPGTGGLYEQYF. DNA for the CDR3: TGCAGCGTTCCCGGGACAGGGGGCCTCTACGAGCAGTACTTC.

The chain employs TRBV4-2 and TRBJ2-1; 8 positions match TRBD2. This CDR3 has 16 amino acids. Germline CDR1 is LGHNA and CDR2 is YNFKEQ. V lost 0 bases, J lost 9 bases, and 10 bases stayed unmatched. CDR3 sequence reads: CASSQDGLAGVIEQFF. Written as DNA, the CDR3 is TGTGCCAGCAGCCAAGATGGGCTAGCGGGTGTAATTGAGCAGTTCTTC.

This clonotype is medium-sized. The chain employs TRBV24-1 and TRBJ2-2; D uncertain. V was cut by 1 base and J by 5 bases, with 4 bases left in between. The CDR3 runs to 13 residues. The germline V gene has CDR1 KGHDR and CDR2 SFDVKD. Here the CDR3 DNA reads TGTGCCACCAGTGATTTAAGAACCGGGGAGCTGTTTTTT. This gives the protein CATSDLRTGELFF.

By frequency in the sample, this clonotype is large (0.1 to 1%). The chain couples TRBV27 to TRBJ2-7; 7 bases fit TRBD1. This CDR3 comprises 13 residues. Trimming removed 3 bases from V and 6 bases from J; junction bases left unmatched: 5. Germline V gene sequence: CDR1 MNHEY, CDR2 SMNVEV (reference sequence). CDR3 DNA sequence: TGTGCCAGCAGTTTCCAGGACAGGAGCGAGCAGTACTTC. The encoded protein is CASSFQDRSEQYF.

This clonotype is labeled large. The chain uses TRBV5-1 and TRBJ2-7; 7 nucleotides align to TRBD2. The CDR3 runs to 16 residues. V trimming: 0 bases; J trimming: 3 bases; junction bases outside the gene matches: 9. CDR1 is SGHRS, CDR2 YFSETQ, per germline. CDR3 nucleotides: TGCGCCAGCAGCTTGGAAAAGAGCGGGGCGGGCTACGAGCAGTACTTC. Its protein is CASSLEKSGAGYEQYF.

In this sample, this clonotype is large. This sequence joins TRBV7-2 and TRBJ2-1; TRBD2 matches at 9 bases. Looked up from germline, CDR1 is SGHTA and CDR2 is FQGNSA. V lost 5 bases to trimming and J lost 8 bases; unmatched junction nucleotides: 4. This CDR3 comprises 13 residues. CDR3 sequence (DNA): TGTGCCAGCAGCCCGGGACTAGCTTATGAGCAGTTCTTC. Its translation: CASSPGLAYEQFF.

This clonotype is categorized as large. The rearrangement joins TRBV7-2 to TRBJ2-3; either TRBD1 or TRBD2 may supply D (5 bases each). Germline lookup yields CDR1 SGHTA and CDR2 FQGNSA. Deletions cut 1 base from V and 4 bases from J, with 15 bases between. This CDR3 is 16 amino acids long. The CDR3 loop is CASSLGVRVGADTQYF. The DNA for the CDR3 is TGTGCCAGCAGCTTAGGTGTCAGGGTGGGGGCAGATACGCAGTATTTT.

This clonotype is judged large. The J gene is TRBJ2-2, the V gene TRBV10-3; D is uncertain. There are 13 residues in the CDR3. CDR1 ENHRY and CDR2 SYGVKD come from the germline V gene. Trimming removed 3 bases from V and 6 bases from J, with 8 bases in between. CDR3 DNA: TGTGCCATCAGTGATGGAGTGGCCGGGGAGCTGTTTTTT. Translated, it gives CAISDGVAGELFF.

Turning to this clonotype: It may be a read error: a sequence one base away is much more abundant. This chain connects TRBV28 to TRBJ2-7; 7 bases are shared with TRBD1. With 2 bases clipped from V and 7 bases from J, the junction kept 8 bases outside the gene matches. CDR1 is MDHEN and CDR2 is SYDVKM in the germline V gene. CDR3 size: 14 residues. In DNA form, the CDR3 reads TGTGCCAGCAGTTTACAGGGGGAGTCAGATGAGCAGTACTTC. Its protein is CASSLQGESDEQYF.